This entry lists 28 T cell receptor beta chains sequenced from one sample in a study of CD8 T cells in Susac syndrome. RNA totalling about 0.45 to 1 ug underwent reverse transcription with random hexamers. TCRdb redid the calling of the immunoSEQ multiplex PCR reads with MiXCR, one entry per CDR3 protein. This table has 80,000 or so distinct CDR3 sequences, roughly 95% appearing once. The sequenced material came from CD8+ T cells from PBMCs. The receptors come from a human donor with Susac syndrome.

This chain uses TRBV11-2 with TRBJ2-1; D remains unclear. Germline V gene data show CDR1 as SGHAT and CDR2 as FQNNGV. Trimming shortened V by 1 base and J by 0 bases, and 10 bases separated the two germline ends. The CDR3 runs to 16 residues. The CDR3: CASSLATIRSYNEQFF. The CDR3 nucleotides read TGTGCCAGCAGCTTAGCCACCATTCGCTCCTACAATGAGCAGTTCTTC.

The chain employs TRBV4-1 and TRBJ2-7; D is possibly TRBD2 (6 bases). The CDR3 contains 15 residues. Germline values: CDR1 MGHRA, CDR2 YSYEKL. V lost 5 bases to trimming and J lost 3 bases, with 17 bases between them. The CDR3, as DNA: TGCGCCAGCAGCGCGGGACCCCACCCGTACTACGAGCAGTACTTC. This sequence encodes CASSAGPHPYYEQYF.

The chain has TRBV7-9 and TRBJ1-2; D uncertain. The CDR3 covers 12 residues. The ends were cut back, 2 bases at V and 6 bases at J, with 7 bases in the middle. The V gene's germline CDR1 is SEHNR and CDR2 FQNEAQ (reference sequence). The CDR3 region is CASSLNPDGYTF. In DNA, the CDR3 is TGTGCCAGCAGCTTAAATCCGGATGGCTACACCTTC.

This rearrangement joins TRBV2 to TRBJ2-1, with 12 bases identical to TRBD2. Germline assignment: CDR1 SNHLY and CDR2 FYNNEI. V shed 3 bases and J 8 bases; nucleotides not matched to a gene: 5. The CDR3 length is 15 residues. The CDR3 DNA reads TGTGCCAGCAGTGACCCTAGCGGGAGGGCCTATGAGCAGTTCTTC. It encodes CASSDPSGRAYEQFF.

The chain employs TRBV9 and TRBJ2-2, with D perhaps TRBD1 (6 bases). V lost 3 bases and J 5 bases, leaving 17 bases between the germline ends. This CDR3 region has 16 residues. Germline V lookup: CDR1 SGDLS, CDR2 YYNGEE. For the CDR3, the DNA is TGTGCCAGCAGCGAGGGGGTGGGTGTCCAAACCGGGGAGCTGTTTTTT. Amino acids: CASSEGVGVQTGELFF.

This chain joins TRBV5-4 and TRBJ2-7; D is unclear. The CDR3 is made up of 13 amino acids. Germline CDR1 SGHNT, CDR2 YYREEE (reference sequence). V gave up 4 bases and J gave up 5 bases, with 13 bases separating them. The CDR3 protein is CASSMWGSDEQYV. The CDR3 region has the DNA TGTGCCAGCAGCATGTGGGGATCGGACGAGCAGTACGTC.

V gene TRBV20-1 combines with J gene TRBJ2-7; D perhaps matches TRBD1 (5 bases). CDR3 length: 12 amino acids. CDR1 and CDR2 from the germline V gene are DFQATT and SNEGSKA (reference sequence). V lost 6 bases, J lost 2 bases, and 11 bases lay in between. CDR3 bases: TGCAGTGCAGTTGGGGCGGCCTACGAGCAGTACTTC. Its protein product is CSAVGAAYEQYF.

The V and J genes are TRBV20-1 and TRBJ1-2, with D perhaps matching TRBD1 (6 bases). CDR1 and CDR2 from the germline V gene are DFQATT and SNEGSKA (reference sequence). This CDR3 contains 15 residues. Trimming shortened V by 0 bases and J by 5 bases, and 16 bases separated the two germline ends. CDR3 sequence reads: CSARDRGRGAYGYTF. The CDR3 DNA reads TGCAGTGCTAGAGATCGGGGCAGGGGCGCTTATGGCTACACCTTC.

V usage is TRBV10-3 and J usage is TRBJ2-5; 12 nucleotides line up with TRBD2. This CDR3 region has 15 residues. With 3 bases clipped from V and 5 bases from J, the junction kept 4 bases outside the gene matches. In germline, CDR1 is ENHRY, CDR2 SYGVKD. The CDR3: CAISDPSGRGETQYF. The CDR3 bases are TGTGCCATCAGTGACCCTAGCGGGAGGGGCGAGACCCAGTACTTC.

This clonotype was observed once. V usage is TRBV6-6 and J usage is TRBJ2-5, with 12 bases aligning to TRBD2. The CDR3 consists of 16 residues. V shed 1 base and J 6 bases; nucleotides not matched to a gene: 6. Germline V lookup: CDR1 MNHNY, CDR2 SVGAGI (reference sequence). The CDR3 coding sequence is TGTGCCAGCAGTTACTTGGCTAGCGGGGGGGCCAAGACCCAGTACTTC. It encodes CASSYLASGGAKTQYF.

The rearrangement joins TRBV28 to TRBJ2-5, with D possibly being TRBD1 (7 bases). The CDR3 is 15 amino acids. Trimming shortened V by 6 bases and J by 2 bases, and 16 bases separated the two germline ends. Germline V CDR1 and CDR2: MDHEN, SYDVKM. The CDR3 spells CASSATGDSQETQYF. The CDR3 nucleotides are TGTGCCAGCAGCGCCACAGGGGACTCGCAAGAGACCCAGTACTTC.

The rearrangement links TRBV4-3 to TRBJ1-5; no definite D call. CDR1 and CDR2 from the germline V gene are LGHNA and YSLEER. V was cut by 0 bases and J by 6 bases, with 6 bases left in between. This CDR3 is built from 13 residues. CDR3 sequence (DNA): TGCGCCAGCAGCCAAGATCGGGGTCAGCCCCAGCATTTT. This sequence encodes CASSQDRGQPQHF.

The table lists this clonotype with a count of one. The chain has TRBV4-3 and TRBJ2-1; TRBD2 aligns across 9 bases. V gave up 1 base and J gave up 8 bases; unmatched junction bases: 0. Germline CDR1 and CDR2: LGHNA and YSLEER. CDR3 length: 13 residues. This CDR3 is CASSQGLADEQFF. CDR3 nucleotides: TGCGCCAGCAGCCAAGGACTAGCGGATGAGCAGTTCTTC.

V gene TRBV9 combines with J gene TRBJ2-5, with TRBD2 matching over 8 bases. V lost 4 bases to trimming and J lost 5 bases; unmatched junction nucleotides: 16. In germline, CDR1 is SGDLS, CDR2 YYNGEE. CDR3 length: 17 residues. The CDR3 is CASSTRGGGRGSETQYF. The CDR3 coding sequence is TGTGCCAGCAGCACCCGGGGGGGCGGCAGAGGATCGGAGACCCAGTACTTC.

The rearrangement links TRBV20-1 to TRBJ2-5; 9 bases fit TRBD2. The CDR3 is made up of 16 amino acids. The trim removed 0 bases at V and 2 bases at J, leaving 7 bases unmatched. The germline V gene has CDR1 DFQATT and CDR2 SNEGSKA (reference sequence). The CDR3 DNA reads as TGCAGTGCTAGAGATCGTTTGACTAGCGGACAAGAGACCCAGTACTTC. It translates to CSARDRLTSGQETQYF.

The chain has TRBV29-1 and TRBJ2-1, with TRBD2 identical over 9 bases. CDR1 and CDR2 from the germline V gene are SQVTM and ANQGSEA. V shed 5 bases and J 4 bases; nucleotides not matched to a gene: 12. The CDR3 runs to 16 residues. The CDR3: CSVQGSNSGGYNEQFF. The CDR3, as DNA: TGCAGCGTTCAGGGCAGTAATAGCGGGGGATACAATGAGCAGTTCTTC.

The CDR3 region is CSVQGGALKNTEAFF. CDR3 coding DNA: TGCAGCGTTCAAGGGGGCGCATTGAAGAACACTGAAGCTTTCTTT. This chain connects TRBV29-1 to TRBJ1-1; 7 bases line up with TRBD1. This CDR3 spans 15 amino acids. V was pared by 5 bases and J by 1 base, with 10 bases of the junction left unmatched. The V gene's germline CDR1 is SQVTM and CDR2 ANQGSEA.

CDR3 nucleotide sequence: TGTGCCAGCAGCTTAGCGGGGCCCTCCTACGAGCAGTACTTC. As protein: CASSLAGPSYEQYF. The chain recombines TRBV7-9 with TRBJ2-7; D is possibly TRBD1 (5 bases). V lost 0 bases, J lost 0 bases, and 6 bases lay in between. The CDR3 has 14 residues. Germline V gene sequence: CDR1 SEHNR, CDR2 FQNEAQ (reference sequence).

The rearrangement links TRBV7-2 to TRBJ2-6, with D possibly TRBD1 on 6 matching bases. Germline V gene sequence: CDR1 SGHTA, CDR2 FQGNSA. The length of the CDR3 is 17 residues. Trimming removed 2 bases at V and 0 bases at J, with 11 bases between. The CDR3 sequence is CASSLLDSYSGANVLTF. Written as DNA, the CDR3 is TGTGCCAGCAGCTTACTGGACAGCTACTCTGGGGCCAACGTCCTGACTTTC.

In its sample, this clonotype was seen once. The rearrangement joins TRBV29-1 to TRBJ2-7; 10 positions agree with TRBD2. Looked up from germline, CDR1 is SQVTM and CDR2 is ANQGSEA. The CDR3 length is 16 residues. V shed 2 bases and J 0 bases; nucleotides not matched to a gene: 7. Written as DNA, the CDR3 is TGCAGCGTTGAAACTGCCACTAGCGGGGCCTCCTACGAGCAGTACTTC. Residues: CSVETATSGASYEQYF.

The CDR3 loop reads CASSDASYEQYF. The DNA for the CDR3 is TGTGCCAGCAGCGACGCCTCCTACGAGCAGTACTTC. The rearrangement joins TRBV7-8 to TRBJ2-7; D is ambiguous. Trimming took off 5 bases at V and 0 bases at J, with 5 bases between the two ends. Germline V CDR1 and CDR2: SGHVS, FQNEAQ. The CDR3 loop spans 12 amino acids.

CDR3 loop: CASSPLDGDTEAFF. The CDR3 DNA sequence: TGTGCCAGCTCACCATTGGACGGAGACACTGAAGCTTTCTTT. This chain connects TRBV18 to TRBJ1-1; no clear D gene. Germline V gene data show CDR1 as KGHSH and CDR2 as LQKENI. The CDR3 consists of 14 residues. Trimming stripped 2 bases from V and 3 bases from J, with 10 bases between.

This sequence joins TRBV28 and TRBJ1-2; D not certain. The CDR3 extends over 11 amino acids. The V end was cut by 7 bases, the J end by 8 bases, with 11 bases between. Germline V CDR1 and CDR2: MDHEN, SYDVKM. This CDR3 reads CASTFKGGYTF. DNA of the CDR3: TGTGCCAGCACCTTCAAGGGCGGCTACACCTTC.

The J gene is TRBJ1-1, the V gene TRBV3-1; D is uncertain. The germline V and J ends were trimmed by 0 bases and 5 bases, with 4 bases remaining between them. The CDR3 covers 12 residues. The V gene's germline CDR1 is LGHDT and CDR2 YNNKEL (reference sequence). CDR3 in DNA: TGTGCCAGCAGCCAAGATCTTACTGAAGCTTTCTTT. The encoded protein is CASSQDLTEAFF.

The chain links TRBV15 to TRBJ2-5; 8 bases align to TRBD2. The length of the CDR3 is 14 residues. Germline loops: CDR1 LNHNV, CDR2 YYDKDF (reference sequence). The junction had 8 bases not matched to a gene; V was cut back by 8 bases and J by 3 bases. Here the CDR3 DNA reads TGTGCCACCCAGACTAGCGAAAGGAAAGAGACCCAGTACTTC. This codes for CATQTSERKETQYF.

This clonotype was observed a single time. The rearrangement links TRBV4-2 to TRBJ2-3, with TRBD2 matching over 8 bases. The CDR3 consists of 18 residues. Germline V gene data show CDR1 as LGHNA and CDR2 as YNFKEQ. The V and J ends lost 3 bases and 4 bases, in that order; junction bases with no gene match: 15. The CDR3 sequence: CASSQDYPGGSEADTQYF. The DNA for the CDR3 is TGTGCCAGCAGCCAGGATTATCCGGGGGGGAGTGAGGCAGATACGCAGTATTTT.

J is TRBJ1-2 and V is TRBV5-6; 8 nucleotides align to TRBD1. The V and J ends lost 4 bases and 6 bases, in that order; junction bases with no gene match: 5. From germline, CDR1 is SGHDT and CDR2 YYEEEE. The CDR3 runs to 13 residues. The CDR3 loop is CASSPQGGHGYTF. As DNA, the CDR3 is TGTGCCAGCAGCCCACAGGGGGGCCATGGCTACACCTTC.

The chain links TRBV3-1 to TRBJ1-1; D unclear. The V and J ends lost 0 bases and 4 bases respectively, with 15 bases between them. Germline V gives CDR1 LGHDT, CDR2 YNNKEL (reference sequence). This CDR3 has 16 amino acids. Here the CDR3 reads CASSQDWAGSSTEAFF. The CDR3, as DNA: TGTGCCAGCAGCCAAGATTGGGCGGGATCGAGCACTGAAGCTTTCTTT.